These 16 T cell receptor beta chains were all obtained from the same sample, sequenced in a study of beta chain features in type 1 diabetes. Antigen specificity for these receptors is unknown. What was sequenced were expressed TCRB transcripts, since all of the isolated RNA had been reverse transcribed. Repertoires were generated with immunoSEQ multiplex PCR, while TCRdb's copy carries only in-frame clones and drops some. The data hold approximately 250,000 clones, with 16% observed a single time. General study points: Patients with Type 1 diabetes showed moderately but significantly shorter TCRB CDR3s in all four CD4+ subsets.

Sequenced material: naive CD4+ T cells from blood. The source is a man aged 30-40 years with type 1 diabetes.

The chain joins TRBV7-6 to TRBJ2-2; possibly TRBD2 for D (5 bases). The CDR3 runs 14 residues. Germline V CDR1 and CDR2: SGHVS, FNYEAQ. The V and J ends lost 5 bases and 4 bases respectively, with 11 bases between them. The CDR3 reads CASSPRGSTGELFF. CDR3 DNA: TGTGCCAGCAGCCCCCGGGGTTCCACCGGGGAGCTGTTTTTT.

This chain connects TRBV29-1 to TRBJ2-7; 7 bases map to TRBD2. The CDR3 is made up of 16 amino acids. Trimming cost V 0 bases and J 4 bases; bases outside gene matches: 12. CDR1 SQVTM and CDR2 ANQGSEA come from the germline V gene. CDR3 loop: CSVEDPGGGPYYEQYF. Here the CDR3 DNA reads TGCAGCGTTGAAGATCCCGGGGGAGGGCCTTATTACGAGCAGTACTTC.

This clone was detected once. The V gene is TRBV30, the J gene TRBJ1-2, with D hard to call. There are 14 residues in the CDR3. V was pared by 8 bases and J by 4 bases, with 20 bases between. Looked up from germline, CDR1 is GTSNPN and CDR2 is SVGIG (reference sequence). DNA of the CDR3: TGTGCCCTGCAAACTGTTGGAGCCAGCTATGGCTACACCTTC. Amino acid sequence: CALQTVGASYGYTF.

The chain links TRBV29-1 to TRBJ2-7; no definite D call. Germline loops: CDR1 SQVTM, CDR2 ANQGSEA. Trimming pared 6 bases from V and 4 bases from J, leaving 16 bases between. The CDR3 runs to 13 residues. Written as DNA, the CDR3 is TGCAGCGTACAAGGACGGGCAGTTTACGAGCAGTACTTC. Translating gives CSVQGRAVYEQYF.

This clone was picked up a small number of times. This chain connects TRBV29-1 to TRBJ2-1, with TRBD2 matching over 9 bases. The germline V gene encodes CDR1 SQVTM and CDR2 ANQGSEA. The V and J ends lost 6 bases and 6 bases, in that order; junction bases with no gene match: 6. This CDR3 region has 13 residues. CDR3 coding DNA: TGCAGCGTCGGGACTAGCTGGGCCAATGAGCAGTTCTTC. Residues: CSVGTSWANEQFF.

For the CDR3, the DNA is TGTGCCAGCTCACCACGGGCAGCCGATGGCTACACCTTC. Translation gives CASSPRAADGYTF. The gene calls are TRBV18 and TRBJ1-2; D not certain. Germline-derived CDR1 and CDR2 are KGHSH and LQKENI. This CDR3 region has 13 residues. V lost 1 base to trimming and J lost 6 bases, with 9 bases between them.

This clone was counted many times. The chain joins TRBV23-1 to TRBJ2-4, with D possibly called TRBD1 or TRBD2 (5 bases each). TRBV23-1 is assigned to the ORF class and has an uncertain function. Between the trimmed V and J ends, which lost 9 bases and 8 bases, there was a span of 14 bases. The CDR3 runs 12 residues. Here the CDR3 reads CAREGREHIQYF. In DNA form, the CDR3 reads TGCGCCAGAGAAGGCAGGGAGCACATTCAGTACTTC.

In its sample, this clone was seen a few times. The rearrangement joins TRBV9 to TRBJ2-3; 11 bases are a match to TRBD2. CDR1 SGDLS and CDR2 YYNGEE come from the germline V gene. Trimming took 3 bases from V and 0 from J; bases not matched to a gene: 3. This CDR3 region has 16 residues. CDR3 coding DNA: TGTGCCAGCAGCGCAAGGACTAGCGGGAGCACAGATACGCAGTATTTT. It is translated as CASSARTSGSTDTQYF.

V gene TRBV11-3 combines with J gene TRBJ2-7; TRBD2 aligns across 10 bases. This CDR3 spans 14 amino acids. Germline CDR1 reads SGHNT; CDR2 reads YENEEA. The V gene end was trimmed by 5 bases and the J gene end by 2 bases; junction bases not matched to a gene: 3. The CDR3 loop is CASSGLAAPYEQYF. The CDR3 DNA sequence: TGTGCCAGCAGCGGACTAGCGGCCCCCTACGAGCAGTACTTC.

The rearrangement uses TRBV18 and TRBJ2-7, with D perhaps TRBD1 or TRBD2 (5 bases each). Germline CDR1 is KGHSH and CDR2 is LQKENI. V was cut by 3 bases and J by 7 bases, with 16 bases left in between. This CDR3 has 14 amino acids. CDR3 sequence reads: CASSPGTGQLEQYF. The DNA of the CDR3 is TGTGCCAGCTCACCCGGGACGGGCCAGCTGGAGCAGTACTTC.

This clone was counted between two and nine times. The V call is TRBV6-5, the J call TRBJ2-7; TRBD2 agrees at 11 bases. The CDR3 totals 15 residues. V shed 6 bases, J shed 3 bases, and the junction held 7 bases outside the gene matches. CDR1 and CDR2 from the germline V gene are MNHEY and SVGAGI. CDR3 amino acids: CASSPSGRSGYEQYF. CDR3 coding DNA: TGTGCCAGCAGCCCTAGCGGGAGGTCCGGCTACGAGCAGTACTTC.

This clone was seen only a few times. The chain links TRBV5-6 to TRBJ2-7, with 8 positions matching TRBD1. The CDR3 has 17 amino acids. J gave up 4 bases and V 0 bases, and 12 bases lay outside the gene matches. Germline V gene sequence: CDR1 SGHDT, CDR2 YYEEEE. As DNA, the CDR3 is TGTGCCAGCAGCTTGGGCCGCCTGGGAGACAGGGGATACGAGCAGTACTTC. It translates to CASSLGRLGDRGYEQYF.

The CDR3 here is CATSRDKQTVETQYF. CDR3 nucleotides: TGTGCCACCAGCAGAGATAAGCAGACGGTAGAGACCCAGTACTTC. The chain recombines TRBV15 with TRBJ2-5; D gene ambiguous. Deletions cut 0 bases from V and 4 bases from J, with 12 bases between. This CDR3 is built from 15 residues. Germline assignment: CDR1 LNHNV and CDR2 YYDKDF (reference sequence). Looking up the rest from reference TRBV15 and TRBJ2-5 gives the full variable domain: DAMVIQNPRYQVTQFGKPVTLSCSQTLNHNVMYWYQQKSSQAPKLLFHYYDKDFNNEADTPDNFQSRRPNTSFCFLDIRSPGLGDTAMYLCATSRDKQTVETQYFGPGTRLLVL.

Regarding this clone: Within the sample, other DNA sequences also encode this same CDR3. The rearrangement links TRBV29-1 to TRBJ2-3; D uncertain. Trimming took 4 bases from V and 3 from J, leaving 2 bases between them. Looked up from germline, CDR1 is SQVTM and CDR2 is ANQGSEA. The CDR3 length is 10 residues. The DNA for the CDR3 is TGCAGCGTTGGGACAGATACGCAGTATTTT. It codes for CSVGTDTQYF.

This clone was detected only a few times. The gene calls are TRBV4-3 and TRBJ2-3; D is ambiguous. V was cut by 4 bases and J by 4 bases, with 9 bases left in between. The CDR3 sequence is 13 residues long. From germline, CDR1 is LGHNA and CDR2 YSLEER. CDR3 nucleotide sequence: TGCGCCAGCAGCCGGGGTTACGCAGATACGCAGTATTTT. Amino acids: CASSRGYADTQYF.

V gene TRBV2 combines with J gene TRBJ2-7; TRBD1 agrees at 7 bases. V lost 6 bases and J lost 0; bases outside the gene matches: 5. Germline loops: CDR1 SNHLY, CDR2 FYNNEI. This CDR3 is built from 14 residues. CDR3 region: CASRGRDSSYEQYF. As DNA, the CDR3 is TGTGCCAGCAGAGGACGGGACAGCTCCTACGAGCAGTACTTC.